The 14 T cell receptor beta chains below come from one sample, sequenced in a study of circulating CD8 cells and anti-PD-1 response in melanoma. Using approximately 15 ng of total RNA, TCR libraries were made with the QIAseq Immune Repertoire TCR panel. MiXCR, run by TCRdb on the reads, gives a single entry per CDR3 protein. Of around 680 distinct CDR3 sequences listed, around 10% are singletons. From live CD3+CD8+TCRalphabeta+ cells, four PD-1 and/or TIGIT subsets were sorted. Sequencing used CD8+ T cells from PBMCs, obtained at baseline or after one month of anti-PD-1 therapy (not recorded which). The receptors originated from a human donor with melanoma.

This clonotype is judged medium-sized. This rearrangement joins TRBV19 to TRBJ2-1, with 10 nucleotides matching TRBD2. CDR1 and CDR2 from the germline V gene are LNHDA and SQIVND (reference sequence). The V segment lost 3 bases and the J segment 2 bases; nucleotides outside the gene matches: 1. CDR3 length equals 15 residues. Here the CDR3 reads CASSITSGAYNEQFF. The CDR3 coding sequence is TGTGCCAGTAGTATCACTAGCGGGGCCTACAATGAGCAGTTCTTC.

This clonotype came up a few times. The V call is TRBV5-6, the J call TRBJ2-7; the D is unclear. From germline, CDR1 is SGHDT and CDR2 YYEEEE. V shed 4 bases and J shed 4 bases, with 15 bases lying between them. This CDR3 has 14 residues. This chain's CDR3 is CASSPDGLRYEQYF. CDR3 sequence (DNA): TGTGCCAGCAGCCCCGACGGCCTTAGATACGAGCAGTACTTC.

By share, this clonotype ranks as large. This chain joins TRBV7-2 and TRBJ2-7, with D maybe TRBD2 (6 bases). The CDR3 is made up of 18 amino acids. Germline V gene lookup returns CDR1 SGHTA and CDR2 FQGNSA. V lost 4 bases to trimming and J lost 2 bases, with 24 bases between them. The CDR3 sequence is CASSSTVPRLDKTYEQYF. In DNA form, the CDR3 reads TGTGCCAGCAGCTCCACCGTACCTAGACTAGACAAAACCTACGAGCAGTACTTC.

Regarding this clonotype: One junction end disagrees with the germline gene, perhaps due to a read error. The V gene is TRBV19, the J gene TRBJ2-1; 11 nucleotides line up with TRBD2. There are 15 residues in the CDR3. The germline CDR1 and CDR2 sequences are LNHDA and SQIVND (reference sequence). The CDR3 here is CASSRTSGSYSEQFF. CDR3 DNA: TGTGCCAGTAGTCGGACTAGCGGGTCCTACAGTGAGCAGTTCTTC.

The V call is TRBV20-1, the J call TRBJ1-4; possibly TRBD1 for D (5 bases). The ends were cut back, 4 bases at V and 4 bases at J, with 7 bases in the middle. This CDR3 is 12 amino acids long. In germline, CDR1 is DFQATT, CDR2 SNEGSKA (reference sequence). CDR3 nucleotides: TGCAGTGCTACTGGGGGTAATGAAAAACTGTTTTTT. Translating it yields CSATGGNEKLFF.

Judged by abundance, this clonotype is large. The chain has TRBV4-1 and TRBJ2-5; the match to TRBD1 covers 8 bases. Trimming took 0 bases from V and 7 from J; bases not matched to a gene: 7. This CDR3 is 15 amino acids long. Germline V gene data show CDR1 as MGHRA and CDR2 as YSYEKL. CDR3 in DNA: TGCGCCAGCAGCCAAGAGACAGGGGCCTTAGGGACCCAGTACTTC. Amino acids: CASSQETGALGTQYF.

For this clonotype: A much larger clone differs by one base, so this may be a read error. The V gene is TRBV9, the J gene TRBJ2-7; maybe TRBD2 (5 bases). V shed 3 bases and J shed 2 bases, with 15 bases lying between them. The CDR3 sequence is 15 residues long. The germline CDR1 and CDR2 sequences are SGDLS and YYNGEE. The CDR3: CASSARDRAAYEQYF. DNA of the CDR3: TGTGCCAGCAGCGCCCGGGATAGGGCAGCCTACGAGCAGTACTTC.

The rearrangement links TRBV15 to TRBJ2-2, with D possibly being TRBD2 (5 bases). The germline CDR1 and CDR2 sequences are LNHNV and YYDKDF (reference sequence). Trimming shortened V by 6 bases and J by 7 bases, and 18 bases separated the two germline ends. This CDR3 is 15 amino acids long. CDR3 nucleotides: TGTGCCACCAGTTACGGACTGGATTTGAGCGGGGAGCTGTTTTTT. Its protein is CATSYGLDLSGELFF.

J is TRBJ1-2 and V is TRBV6-2 or TRBV6-3, with unresolved D. Germline CDR1 MNHEY, CDR2 SVGEGT. CDR3 length: 13 residues. In DNA, the CDR3 is TGTGTCGCCAAGGGCCCAGCCAACTATGGCTACACCTTC. Amino acid sequence: CVAKGPANYGYTF.

V usage is TRBV3-1 and J usage is TRBJ2-7, with 7 bases matching TRBD1. Per the germline V gene, CDR1 is LGHDT and CDR2 is YNNKEL (reference sequence). The CDR3 contains 13 residues. The V gene end was trimmed by 5 bases and the J gene end by 10 bases; junction bases not matched to a gene: 11. CDR3 nucleotides: TGTGCCAGCAGCGAGCCTGGACAGGAAGTACAGTACTTC. Translated, it gives CASSEPGQEVQYF.

As for this clonotype: The final CDR3 position lacks the conserved phenylalanine or tryptophan, pointing to a likely read error. The chain recombines TRBV12-3 or TRBV12-4 with TRBJ2-2; D remains unclear. Trimming shortened V by 6 bases and J by 7 bases, and 9 bases separated the two germline ends. CDR3 length: 12 amino acids. CDR3 nucleotide sequence: TGTGCCAGCAGCCACAAGTACGGGGAGCTGTTTCTT. This gives the protein CASSHKYGELFL.

This clonotype showed up just a few times. One end of the junction varies from germline; a read error may be responsible. The V call is TRBV19, the J call TRBJ2-1; 10 bases agree with TRBD2. Per the germline V gene, CDR1 is LNHDA and CDR2 is SQIVND (reference sequence). The CDR3 runs to 15 residues. CDR3 bases: TGTGCCAGTAGTCCCACTAGCGGGGACTTCAATGAGCAGTCCTTC. It codes for CASSPTSGDFNEQSF.

This clonotype was counted between two and nine times. The chain uses TRBV19 and TRBJ2-7; D remains unclear. In germline, CDR1 is LNHDA, CDR2 SQIVND (reference sequence). The CDR3 is 12 amino acids. Deletions cut 10 bases from V and 0 bases from J, with 10 bases between. The DNA of the CDR3 is TGTGCCACCGCGACATCCTCCTACGAGCAGTACTTC. Amino acids: CATATSSYEQYF.

By sample share, this clonotype is large (0.1 to 1%). The V and J genes are TRBV20-1 and TRBJ2-7; 14 bases map to TRBD2. CDR1 and CDR2 (germline): DFQATT, SNEGSKA (reference sequence). CDR3 length: 18 amino acids. V shed 5 bases and J 0 bases; nucleotides not matched to a gene: 12. In nucleotides, the CDR3 is TGCAGTGCTTGGGACCCGGGACTAGCGGGGGCCAGCTCCTACGAGCAGTACTTC. Protein product: CSAWDPGLAGASSYEQYF.